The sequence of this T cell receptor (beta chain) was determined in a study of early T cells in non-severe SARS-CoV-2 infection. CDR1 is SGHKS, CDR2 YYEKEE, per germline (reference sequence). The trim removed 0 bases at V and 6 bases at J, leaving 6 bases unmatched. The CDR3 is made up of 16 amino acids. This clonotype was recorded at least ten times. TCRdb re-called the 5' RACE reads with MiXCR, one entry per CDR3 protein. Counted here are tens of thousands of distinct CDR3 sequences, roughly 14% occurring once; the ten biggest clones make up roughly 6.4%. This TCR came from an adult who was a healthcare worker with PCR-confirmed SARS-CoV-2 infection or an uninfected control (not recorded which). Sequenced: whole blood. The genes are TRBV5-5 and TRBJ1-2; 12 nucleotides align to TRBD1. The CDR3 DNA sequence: TGTGCCAGCAGCTTGGAGCCGGGACAGGGGGCACATGGCTACACCTTC. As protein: CASSLEPGQGAHGYTF.